The 31 T cell receptor beta chains listed next were all sequenced from one sample in a study of OX40 agonist ivuxolimab in advanced cancers. Sequenced by immunoSEQ multiplex PCR; TCRdb stores in-frame clones only, minus some. The table shows fewer than 25,000 clones, with around 80% occurring only once. Sample: CD4+ or CD8+ T cells sorted from blood, taken in a trial of the OX40 agonist ivuxolimab. The receptors come from an adult with an advanced solid tumor such as melanoma, head and neck, liver or kidney cancer.

This clone appeared once. V usage is TRBV6-5 and J usage is TRBJ2-1; D remains ambiguous. CDR1 is MNHEY, CDR2 SVGAGI, per germline. The length of the CDR3 is 12 residues. V dropped 5 bases and J dropped 4 bases, with 6 bases sitting between them. The CDR3 spells CASSDLYNEQFF. The CDR3 bases are TGTGCCAGCAGTGACCTTTACAATGAGCAGTTCTTC.

The gene calls are TRBV5-1 and TRBJ2-5; 8 bases agree with TRBD1. V lost 4 bases, J lost 3 bases, and 8 bases stayed unmatched. This CDR3 spans 15 amino acids. Germline V gene data show CDR1 as SGHRS and CDR2 as YFSETQ. Here the CDR3 DNA reads TGCGCCAGCAGCCCTATGACAGGGGCGGAAGAGACCCAGTACTTC. Translation: CASSPMTGAEETQYF.

The chain employs TRBV6-5 and TRBJ2-7; 7 bases line up with TRBD1. The length of the CDR3 is 13 residues. Germline V gene data show CDR1 as MNHEY and CDR2 as SVGAGI. V lost 2 bases to trimming and J lost 7 bases; unmatched junction nucleotides: 5. This CDR3 reads CASSYGDSLEQYF. For the CDR3, the DNA is TGTGCCAGCAGTTACGGGGACAGTCTGGAGCAGTACTTC.

This clone appeared a single time. The rearrangement links TRBV6-6 to TRBJ2-7; D remains ambiguous. The V gene lost 6 bases and the J gene lost 0 bases, with 9 bases spanning the gap. This CDR3 has 13 residues. In germline, CDR1 is MNHNY, CDR2 SVGAGI (reference sequence). CDR3 region: CASSLSLSYEQYF. CDR3 DNA: TGTGCCAGCAGCCTGTCACTCTCCTACGAGCAGTACTTC.

This chain connects TRBV2 to TRBJ1-2; TRBD1 matches at 7 bases. The J segment lost 8 bases and the V segment lost 7 bases, leaving 7 bases of the junction unmatched. CDR3 size: 12 residues. The germline CDR1 and CDR2 sequences are SNHLY and FYNNEI. CDR3 residues: CASTDRVRGYTF. The CDR3 coding sequence is TGTGCCAGCACCGACAGGGTTCGCGGCTACACCTTC.

A few counts support this clone. The chain carries TRBV6-5 and TRBJ2-5, with 8 bases aligning to TRBD2. The CDR3 has 14 amino acids. Germline CDR1 reads MNHEY; CDR2 reads SVGAGI. V was clipped by 7 bases and J by 5 bases; unmatched bases: 9. CDR3 bases: TGTGCCAGCACCCCCGGGGGGGAGGGGGAGACCCAGTACTTC. Amino acid sequence: CASTPGGEGETQYF.

The CDR3, as DNA: TGTGCCAGCGGCGAGGGAACTGAGCAGTTCTTC. Encoded protein: CASGEGTEQFF. The V and J genes are TRBV27 and TRBJ2-1, with D tentatively TRBD2 (5 bases). Germline V gives CDR1 MNHEY, CDR2 SMNVEV (reference sequence). CDR3 length equals 11 residues. The V end lost 8 bases, the J end lost 9 bases, and 11 bases lay between the germline ends.

In its sample, this clone was seen a few times. The chain links TRBV4-3 to TRBJ1-1, with 9 nucleotides matching TRBD1. The CDR3 extends over 14 amino acids. CDR1 is LGHNA and CDR2 is YSLEER in the germline V gene. Losses at the gene ends were 4 bases for V and 7 bases for J; bases not matched to a gene: 7. CDR3 sequence reads: CASSPGTGIGEAFF. The CDR3 region has the DNA TGCGCCAGCAGCCCCGGGACAGGGATCGGTGAAGCTTTCTTT.

This clone was picked up one time. The chain couples TRBV9 to TRBJ2-5, with 11 bases lining up with TRBD2. The germline CDR1 and CDR2 sequences are SGDLS and YYNGEE. Germline trimming cut 4 bases from V and 5 bases from J; bases unmatched to any gene: 13. The CDR3 is 17 residues long. Written as DNA, the CDR3 is TGTGCCAGCAGCAGTAGCGGGGGGGCCAGGATAGCGGAGACCCAGTACTTC. Its protein is CASSSSGGARIAETQYF.

This chain joins TRBV4-2 and TRBJ2-5; 11 nucleotides align to TRBD2. This CDR3 is 15 amino acids long. Germline V gene lookup returns CDR1 LGHNA and CDR2 YNFKEQ. J lost 2 bases, V lost 4 bases, and 3 bases had no gene match. The CDR3 DNA is TGTGCCAGCAGCCTTAGCGGGGGGGGGCAAGAGACCCAGTACTTC. Translated: CASSLSGGGQETQYF.

This rearrangement joins TRBV6-5 to TRBJ2-3, with 9 bases matching TRBD2. Germline CDR1 MNHEY, CDR2 SVGAGI. This CDR3 region has 13 residues. V lost 2 bases and J lost 6; bases outside the gene matches: 0. CDR3 in amino acids: CASSYSGRDTQYF. As DNA, the CDR3 is TGTGCCAGCAGTTACAGCGGGAGGGATACGCAGTATTTT.

The chain uses TRBV2 and TRBJ2-7; D might be TRBD1 or TRBD2, each matching 5 bases. Per germline, CDR1 SNHLY and CDR2 FYNNEI. CDR3 size: 13 residues. Trimming pared 8 bases from V and 0 bases from J, leaving 11 bases between. CDR3 region: CASVPGSSYEQYF. In DNA, the CDR3 is TGTGCCAGCGTGCCAGGGAGCTCCTACGAGCAGTACTTC.

The count of this clone is one. The CDR3 loop reads CASKVLQGDEQYF. The CDR3 DNA reads as TGTGCCAGCAAAGTGCTCCAAGGGGACGAGCAGTACTTC. The V gene is TRBV27, the J gene TRBJ2-7, with D perhaps matching TRBD1 (5 bases). This CDR3 spans 13 amino acids. The germline V gene encodes CDR1 MNHEY and CDR2 SMNVEV (reference sequence). Deletions cut 7 bases from V and 5 bases from J, with 15 bases between.

The CDR3 region has the DNA TGTGCCAGCAGTTACTGGCAGGGGTCCTACGAGCAGTACTTC. It is translated as CASSYWQGSYEQYF. The J gene is TRBJ2-7, the V gene TRBV6-5, with D possibly being TRBD1 (6 bases). The CDR3 has 14 amino acids. The V and J ends lost 1 base and 1 base respectively, with 8 bases between them. Germline CDR1 and CDR2: MNHEY and SVGAGI.

This chain connects TRBV14 to TRBJ2-2; tentatively, D is TRBD1 (6 bases). Germline CDR1 is SGHDN and CDR2 is FVKESK. The CDR3 contains 14 residues. Trimming cost V 1 base and J 6 bases, with 9 bases left between them. This CDR3 is CASSQVQGPGELFF. CDR3 DNA sequence: TGTGCCAGCAGCCAAGTGCAGGGGCCCGGGGAGCTGTTTTTT.

CDR3 sequence reads: CASSLVVRGRRQEQFF. The CDR3 bases are TGTGCCAGCAGCTTAGTCGTCAGGGGGCGCAGGCAGGAGCAGTTCTTC. The chain has TRBV7-2 and TRBJ2-1; the match to TRBD1 covers 8 bases. The germline CDR1 and CDR2 sequences are SGHTA and FQGNSA. Trimming removed 1 base from V and 10 bases from J; junction bases left unmatched: 12. This CDR3 spans 16 amino acids. Based on the CDR3 plus reference TRBV7-2 and TRBJ2-1, the full variable domain is GAGVSQSPSNKVTEKGKDVELRCDPISGHTALYWYRQSLGQGLEFLIYFQGNSAPDKSGLPSDRFSAERTGGSVSTLTIQRTQQEDSAVYLCASSLVVRGRRQEQFFGPGTRLTVL.

The V call is TRBV12-5, the J call TRBJ2-1, with D maybe TRBD1 (6 bases). Trimming took off 2 bases at V and 12 bases at J, with 17 bases between the two ends. This CDR3 is built from 14 residues. CDR1 LGHNT and CDR2 FRNRAP come from the germline V gene. CDR3 sequence (DNA): TGTGCTAGTGGTTTGCCCACAGGGTTTCGGGGGCAGTTCTTC. As protein: CASGLPTGFRGQFF.

This chain connects TRBV5-1 to TRBJ1-1; no clear D gene. The CDR3 spans 14 residues. Germline assignment: CDR1 SGHRS and CDR2 YFSETQ. With 3 bases removed from V and 0 bases from J, the gap between germline ends came to 9 bases. The CDR3 loop reads CASSYQNMNTEAFF. CDR3 in DNA: TGCGCCAGCAGCTATCAAAACATGAACACTGAAGCTTTCTTT.

This clone was observed a few times. This chain uses TRBV5-1 with TRBJ1-1, with TRBD1 identical over 9 bases. Unmatched junction bases numbered 1, after V lost 0 bases and J lost 1 base. CDR1 and CDR2 (germline): SGHRS, YFSETQ. This CDR3 is 15 amino acids long. In DNA, the CDR3 is TGCGCCAGCAGCTTGGACAGGGGGCGGAACACTGAAGCTTTCTTT. Its protein is CASSLDRGRNTEAFF.

The chain couples TRBV28 to TRBJ1-2; 7 nucleotides line up with TRBD1. Germline CDR1 is MDHEN and CDR2 is SYDVKM. CDR3 length: 14 amino acids. The V and J ends lost 3 bases and 8 bases, in that order; junction bases with no gene match: 9. CDR3 loop: CASSFWEGARGYTF. The CDR3 nucleotides are TGTGCCAGCAGTTTTTGGGAGGGGGCGCGAGGCTACACCTTC.

The chain has TRBV7-6 and TRBJ2-3; TRBD1 might be the D (6 bases). This CDR3 is 16 amino acids long. Trimming pared 1 base from V and 2 bases from J, leaving 13 bases between. Germline V gene data show CDR1 as SGHVS and CDR2 as FNYEAQ. DNA for the CDR3: TGTGCCAGCAGCTTAGTAGGTGGGACAAACACAGATACGCAGTATTTT. As protein: CASSLVGGTNTDTQYF.

This clone showed up just once. V gene TRBV6-6 combines with J gene TRBJ2-1; 11 bases are shared with TRBD1. The CDR3 extends over 15 amino acids. Germline values: CDR1 MNHNY, CDR2 SVGAGI (reference sequence). Germline trimming cut 6 bases from V and 7 bases from J; bases unmatched to any gene: 8. The CDR3 reads CASSPGTGGKNEQFF. The CDR3 DNA follows: TGTGCCAGCAGCCCCGGGACAGGGGGTAAAAATGAGCAGTTCTTC.

The chain couples TRBV10-3 to TRBJ1-4; D is ambiguous. The CDR3 totals 13 residues. V was shortened by 2 bases and J by 7 bases, with 8 bases between the two germline ends. CDR1 is ENHRY and CDR2 is SYGVKD in the germline V gene. The CDR3 here is CAISEVGSEKLFF. The CDR3 bases are TGTGCCATCAGTGAGGTCGGGAGTGAAAAACTGTTTTTT.

This chain connects TRBV5-6 to TRBJ1-1; a weak D match, TRBD1 (6 bases). CDR3 length: 16 amino acids. The germline V gene encodes CDR1 SGHDT and CDR2 YYEEEE. Trimming left V 0 bases short and J 0 bases short, with 12 bases between. This CDR3 is CASSLDYGGLNTEAFF. The CDR3 DNA is TGTGCCAGCAGCTTGGATTACGGGGGCTTGAACACTGAAGCTTTCTTT.

This rearrangement joins TRBV10-3 to TRBJ1-1, with 10 bases that match TRBD1. Per the germline V gene, CDR1 is ENHRY and CDR2 is SYGVKD. V lost 4 bases and J lost 2; bases outside the gene matches: 13. The CDR3 length is 18 residues. As DNA, the CDR3 is TGTGCCATCAGTGGCGGGATCCGGGACAGGGGTTTCAACACTGAAGCTTTCTTT. As protein: CAISGGIRDRGFNTEAFF.

V and J are TRBV7-9 and TRBJ1-1, with D hard to call. Trimming took off 0 bases at V and 3 bases at J, with 11 bases between the two ends. The CDR3 loop spans 15 amino acids. Germline values: CDR1 SEHNR, CDR2 FQNEAQ (reference sequence). This CDR3 is CASSLAGKMYTEAFF. In DNA, the CDR3 is TGTGCCAGCAGCTTAGCAGGGAAGATGTACACTGAAGCTTTCTTT.

The rearrangement joins TRBV15 to TRBJ1-1; D is unclear. Germline CDR1 LNHNV, CDR2 YYDKDF (reference sequence). CDR3 length equals 14 residues. Trimming took off 0 bases at V and 1 base at J, with 6 bases between the two ends. CDR3 bases: TGTGCCACCAGCAGAGAATCCTGGAACACTGAAGCTTTCTTT. Amino acid sequence: CATSRESWNTEAFF.

This clone was counted a single time. The rearrangement uses TRBV9 and TRBJ2-7; the D is unclear. CDR3 length equals 14 residues. Between the trimmed V and J ends, which lost 0 bases and 2 bases, there was a span of 9 bases. Germline assignment: CDR1 SGDLS and CDR2 YYNGEE. The CDR3 loop reads CASSVGNRPYEQYF. In DNA form, the CDR3 reads TGTGCCAGCAGCGTAGGTAACAGACCCTACGAGCAGTACTTC.

The V gene is TRBV6-5, the J gene TRBJ1-4; the D is unclear. Germline V CDR1 and CDR2: MNHEY, SVGAGI. Deletions cut 0 bases from V and 6 bases from J, with 8 bases between. The CDR3 runs to 14 residues. CDR3 protein: CASSYSDGDEKLFF. In nucleotides, the CDR3 is TGTGCCAGCAGTTACTCGGACGGGGATGAAAAACTGTTTTTT.

This rearrangement joins TRBV19 to TRBJ1-2, with no clear D. Trimming took off 2 bases at V and 3 bases at J, with 10 bases between the two ends. The CDR3 sequence is 14 residues long. Germline lookup yields CDR1 LNHDA and CDR2 SQIVND (reference sequence). CDR3 in DNA: TGTGCCAGTAGTATAACCTGGGAAGACTATGGCTACACCTTC. Protein sequence: CASSITWEDYGYTF.

The V gene is TRBV13, the J gene TRBJ2-5, with 8 bases identical to TRBD2. The CDR3 covers 15 residues. Germline V gene lookup returns CDR1 PRHDT and CDR2 FYEKMQ (reference sequence). V lost 3 bases, J lost 3 bases, and 6 bases stayed unmatched. The CDR3 loop reads CASSFRGGIEETQYF. CDR3 sequence (DNA): TGTGCCAGCAGCTTTCGGGGGGGGATTGAAGAGACCCAGTACTTC.